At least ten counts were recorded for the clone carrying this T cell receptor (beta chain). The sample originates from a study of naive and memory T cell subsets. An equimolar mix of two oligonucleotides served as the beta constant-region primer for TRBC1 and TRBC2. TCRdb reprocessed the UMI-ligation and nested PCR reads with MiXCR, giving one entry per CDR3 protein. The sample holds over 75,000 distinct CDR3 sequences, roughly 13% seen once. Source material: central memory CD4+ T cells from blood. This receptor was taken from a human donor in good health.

The CDR3 loop is CASSQVSGSFNEQFF. Written as DNA, the CDR3 is TGCGCCAGCAGCCAAGTGAGCGGGAGTTTCAATGAGCAGTTCTTC. The chain is built from TRBV4-1 and TRBJ2-1; 8 bases map to TRBD2. V lost 1 base to trimming and J lost 6 bases; unmatched junction nucleotides: 5. This CDR3 region has 15 residues. Germline CDR1 and CDR2: MGHRA and YSYEKL.